This T cell receptor beta chain came from a study of blood T cells in healthy people across ages. Alongside a J-beta primer mix, a sample-barcoded 5' primer served in a second PCR lasting about 7 to 11 cycles. TCRdb itself ran the 5' RACE reads through MiXCR, one entry per CDR3 protein. This table has 650,000 to 800,000 distinct CDR3 sequences, around 42% appearing once. The receptor was derived from a man aged 60 to 75 in good health. The specimen sequenced was blood.

The CDR3 here is CASSQEELAGGLLNEQFF. The CDR3 bases are TGTGCCAGCAGCCAAGAAGAATTAGCGGGGGGCCTTCTTAATGAGCAGTTCTTC. The chain uses TRBV4-2 and TRBJ2-1; 10 nucleotides match TRBD2. This CDR3 is 18 amino acids long. Germline V gene sequence: CDR1 LGHNA, CDR2 YNFKEQ. After removal of 0 bases from V and 7 bases from J, the junction contained 12 bases not matched to a gene.